This T cell receptor beta chain originates from a study of T cells in Graves' hyperthyroidism and ophthalmopathy. Study-level points and caveats: A median approximately 6.5 months before onset, the model predicted ophthalmopathy.

The germline V gene encodes CDR1 MNHNS and CDR2 SASEGT. The V gene lost 10 bases and the J gene lost 2 bases, with 18 bases spanning the gap. CDR3 length: 14 amino acids. As for this clonotype: Its cognate antigen is unknown.

What was amplified from RNA transcripts were TCR beta CDR3 regions. RT-PCR in the first round (using the HTBI primer set) targeted the TCR CDR3. TCRdb called the multiplex PCR reads again in MiXCR, with one record for every CDR3 protein. Of over 700,000 distinct CDR3 sequences detected, roughly a third appear once; the ten largest clones hold around a third. The chain is built from TRBV6-1 and TRBJ2-7; possible D gene TRBD1, 6 bases. The TCR originated in a woman in her thirties or forties with Graves' hyperthyroidism. The sample comprised blood. CDR3 in amino acids: CATVSWTATYEQYF. The CDR3 DNA reads as TGTGCCACCGTGTCCTGGACAGCGACCTACGAGCAGTACTTC.